This T cell receptor (beta chain) stems from a study of blood T cell repertoires in COVID-19. About the study: PBMCs, B-cell-depleted T cells, or T cells were the source of the cDNA or gDNA that made up the material.

The Seattle patients joined while their infection was active and were tracked longitudinally afterward. This CDR3 contains 14 residues. V gave up 5 bases and J gave up 5 bases; unmatched junction bases: 4. CDR1 is SGHTA and CDR2 is FQGNSA in the germline V gene. Original processing notes: Amplification from reference gene primers served as the basis for estimated nucleated cell counts. Profiled with immunoSEQ multiplex PCR; TCRdb holds only in-frame clones, not every one. V and J calls and clone size are as listed in that table; D and trimming were resolved from the DNA. The profile shows approximately 280,000 clones, 80% to 95% of them singletons.

The TCR originated in a woman between 25 and 40 years old with COVID-19, enrolled during active disease. This chain connects TRBV7-2 to TRBJ2-3, with 10 bases aligning to TRBD1. Specimen: peripheral blood. The CDR3 here is CASSRDRGGDTQYF. DNA for the CDR3: TGTGCCAGCAGCCGGGACAGGGGAGGAGATACGCAGTATTTT.